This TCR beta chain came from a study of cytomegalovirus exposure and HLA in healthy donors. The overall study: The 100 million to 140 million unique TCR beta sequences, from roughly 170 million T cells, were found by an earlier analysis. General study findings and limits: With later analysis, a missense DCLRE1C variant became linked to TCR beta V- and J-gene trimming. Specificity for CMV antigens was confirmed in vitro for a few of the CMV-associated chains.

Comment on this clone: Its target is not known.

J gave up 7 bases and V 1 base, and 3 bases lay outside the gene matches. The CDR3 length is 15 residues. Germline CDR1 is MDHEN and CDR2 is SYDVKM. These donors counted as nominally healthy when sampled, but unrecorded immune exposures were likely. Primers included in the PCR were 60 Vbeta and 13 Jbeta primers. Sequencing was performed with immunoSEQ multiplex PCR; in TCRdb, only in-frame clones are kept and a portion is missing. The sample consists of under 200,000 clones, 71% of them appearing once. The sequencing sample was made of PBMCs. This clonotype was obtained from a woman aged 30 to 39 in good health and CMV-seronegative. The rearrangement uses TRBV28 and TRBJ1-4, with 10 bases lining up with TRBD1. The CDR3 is CASSLSGTGAEKLFF. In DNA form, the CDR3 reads TGTGCCAGCAGTTTATCCGGGACAGGGGCTGAAAAACTGTTTTTT.